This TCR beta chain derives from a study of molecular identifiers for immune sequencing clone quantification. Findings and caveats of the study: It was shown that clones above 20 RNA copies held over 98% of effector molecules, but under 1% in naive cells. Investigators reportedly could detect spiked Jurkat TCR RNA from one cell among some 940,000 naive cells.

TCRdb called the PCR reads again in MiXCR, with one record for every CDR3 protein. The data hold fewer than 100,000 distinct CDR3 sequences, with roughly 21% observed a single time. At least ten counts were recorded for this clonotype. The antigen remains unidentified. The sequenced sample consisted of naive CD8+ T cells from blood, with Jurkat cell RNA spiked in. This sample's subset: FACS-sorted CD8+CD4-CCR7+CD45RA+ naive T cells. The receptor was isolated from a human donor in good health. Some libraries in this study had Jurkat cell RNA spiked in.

The CDR3 region has the DNA TGTGCCTGGAGTCGGATGACAGGGTCTGGAAACACCATATATTTT. As protein: CAWSRMTGSGNTIYF. The chain employs TRBV30 and TRBJ1-3; 7 nucleotides align to TRBD1. The CDR3 spans 15 residues. Germline V gives CDR1 GTSNPN, CDR2 SVGIG (reference sequence). The J segment lost 1 base and the V segment lost 2 bases, leaving 5 bases of the junction unmatched.